These 20 T cell receptor beta chains were all obtained from the same sample, sequenced in a study of control samples from healthy donors and cancer patients. Measured with immunoSEQ multiplex PCR; TCRdb has only the in-frame clones, and not every one. The sample has 90,000 to 150,000 clones, more than 70% seen once. The specimen was blood. These receptors originate from a man aged 35-49 years in good health.

The gene calls are TRBV12-5 and TRBJ1-1, with a possible D match to TRBD1 (6 bases). The CDR3 runs to 18 residues. Germline CDR1 LGHNT, CDR2 FRNRAP. V lost 3 bases, J lost 1 base, and 21 bases lay in between. In DNA, the CDR3 is TGTGCTAGTGGTTTTCACCCCCTCGTCGGGACAAGGAACACTGAAGCTTTCTTT. Translated, it gives CASGFHPLVGTRNTEAFF.

The chain links TRBV10-3 to TRBJ1-1, with TRBD1 as a possible D gene (6 bases). V gave up 6 bases and J gave up 2 bases, with 10 bases separating them. From germline, CDR1 is ENHRY and CDR2 SYGVKD. The CDR3 contains 13 residues. The CDR3 sequence is CAIRTQGNTEAFF. The CDR3 DNA sequence: TGTGCCATCAGAACACAGGGAAACACTGAAGCTTTCTTT.

The chain uses TRBV27 and TRBJ2-3; 12 nucleotides align to TRBD2. V shed 3 bases, J shed 12 bases, and the junction held 4 bases outside the gene matches. Germline loops: CDR1 MNHEY, CDR2 SMNVEV (reference sequence). The CDR3 covers 13 residues. CDR3 coding DNA: TGTGCCAGCAGTTTTGCTAGCGGGGGGGCCCAGTATTTT. The encoded protein is CASSFASGGAQYF.

The rearrangement links TRBV14 to TRBJ2-3, with D perhaps matching TRBD1 or TRBD2 (5 bases each). Germline CDR1 is SGHDN and CDR2 is FVKESK. Deletions cut 0 bases from V and 2 bases from J, with 12 bases between. This CDR3 contains 16 residues. CDR3 sequence (DNA): TGTGCCAGCAGCCAAGATTCCGGGGCCTACACAGATACGCAGTATTTT. Translating gives CASSQDSGAYTDTQYF.

The gene calls are TRBV19 and TRBJ2-6, with 10 positions matching TRBD1. In germline, CDR1 is LNHDA, CDR2 SQIVND (reference sequence). The ends lost 4 bases at V and 2 bases at J; junction bases unmatched: 8. This CDR3 has 18 residues. The chain's CDR3 is CASSKPSGTGAGANVLTF. DNA for the CDR3: TGTGCCAGTAGTAAACCCTCCGGGACAGGGGCTGGGGCCAACGTCCTGACTTTC.

This chain uses TRBV7-2 with TRBJ1-6; 8 nucleotides match TRBD1. V shed 5 bases, J shed 9 bases, and the junction held 12 bases outside the gene matches. Germline V gene sequence: CDR1 SGHTA, CDR2 FQGNSA. CDR3 length: 16 amino acids. CDR3 nucleotides: TGTGCCAGCAGCCCCCGAACCGGGACAGGTGGTTCACCCCTCCACTTT. Translated: CASSPRTGTGGSPLHF.

This chain joins TRBV19 and TRBJ1-1; D uncertain. Germline CDR1 and CDR2: LNHDA and SQIVND (reference sequence). V was pared by 6 bases and J by 4 bases, with 21 bases between. The CDR3 runs 16 residues. The DNA for the CDR3 is TGTGCCAGTAGCTTACTACTTTCAGATAGCGGCACTGAAGCTTTCTTT. Its translation: CASSLLLSDSGTEAFF.

The chain is built from TRBV2 and TRBJ2-2; no clear D gene. The V gene lost 6 bases and the J gene lost 1 base, with 3 bases spanning the gap. Germline CDR1 is SNHLY and CDR2 is FYNNEI. This CDR3 has 12 amino acids. The CDR3 loop is CASRENTGELFF. The CDR3 coding sequence is TGTGCCAGCAGGGAGAACACCGGGGAGCTGTTTTTT.

The CDR3 sequence: CASSETGSANTGELFF. CDR3 nucleotides: TGCGCCAGCAGTGAGACAGGTTCCGCGAACACCGGGGAGCTGTTTTTT. This rearrangement joins TRBV10-1 to TRBJ2-2; TRBD1 is a possible D gene (5 bases). Trimming took 2 bases from V and 0 from J, leaving 10 bases between them. Germline V gene lookup returns CDR1 WNHNN and CDR2 SYGVQD (reference sequence). The CDR3 has 16 amino acids.

The rearrangement uses TRBV7-8 and TRBJ2-7, with 8 bases fitting TRBD1. Trimming at V came to 0 bases and at J to 7 bases, leaving 2 bases not matched to a gene. The CDR3 is 13 residues long. From germline, CDR1 is SGHVS and CDR2 FQNEAQ. CDR3 DNA sequence: TGTGCCAGCAGCTTAGCGGGGACAGGAGAGCAGTACTTC. It specifies CASSLAGTGEQYF.

This clone was recorded a few times. V usage is TRBV19 and J usage is TRBJ1-1; the D is unclear. The CDR3 is made up of 17 amino acids. V was trimmed by 5 bases and J by 5 bases, leaving 24 bases between them. Germline-derived CDR1 and CDR2 are LNHDA and SQIVND (reference sequence). In DNA, the CDR3 is TGTGCCAGTAGTTCCAATTCCGGGGTAAGGGTAGGGACTGAAGCTTTCTTT. Residues: CASSSNSGVRVGTEAFF.

The chain joins TRBV16 to TRBJ2-3, with 7 nucleotides matching TRBD1. Germline CDR1 KGHSY, CDR2 FQNENV. The CDR3 loop spans 15 amino acids. J lost 3 bases, V lost 4 bases, and 7 bases had no gene match. The chain's CDR3 is CASSRGQVMTDTQYF. CDR3 coding DNA: TGTGCCAGCAGCCGAGGACAGGTCATGACAGATACGCAGTATTTT.

The chain uses TRBV7-2 and TRBJ2-5, with TRBD2 matching 14 bases. Germline values: CDR1 SGHTA, CDR2 FQGNSA. Germline trimming cut 4 bases from V and 2 bases from J; bases unmatched to any gene: 3. This CDR3 spans 16 amino acids. The CDR3 nucleotides are TGTGCCAGCAGCTCCGGGACTAGCGGGGGACAAGAGACCCAGTACTTC. Protein product: CASSSGTSGGQETQYF.

Points on this clone: At the DNA level, this CDR3 is encoded by other sequences in the same sample as well. The chain carries TRBV12-3 or TRBV12-4 and TRBJ1-6; D gene unclear. The CDR3 runs 13 residues. V lost 3 bases and J lost 7, with 7 bases in between. The CDR3: CASSFGLNSPLHF. The CDR3 DNA reads TGTGCCAGCAGTTTCGGCCTAAATTCACCCCTCCACTTT.

V usage is TRBV19 and J usage is TRBJ1-5, with a tentative D call TRBD1 (5 bases). Between the trimmed V and J ends, which lost 6 bases and 7 bases, there was a span of 13 bases. Germline V gene lookup returns CDR1 LNHDA and CDR2 SQIVND (reference sequence). This CDR3 has 13 residues. CDR3 region: CASRSGGLQPQHF. CDR3 nucleotide sequence: TGTGCCAGTAGATCTGGGGGGTTGCAGCCCCAGCATTTT.

The gene calls are TRBV7-9 and TRBJ1-1; 9 nucleotides match TRBD1. CDR1 is SEHNR and CDR2 is FQNEAQ in the germline V gene (reference sequence). This CDR3 has 14 residues. V lost 4 bases, J lost 5 bases, and 5 bases stayed unmatched. The CDR3 spells CASSYAGQGTEAFF. The CDR3, as DNA: TGTGCCAGCAGCTATGCGGGACAGGGAACTGAAGCTTTCTTT.

CDR3 sequence reads: CATSGSQGQPQHF. CDR3 sequence (DNA): TGTGCCACTTCCGGGTCCCAAGGTCAGCCCCAGCATTTT. The V call is TRBV7-2, the J call TRBJ1-5; the D is unclear. The CDR3 is 13 residues long. The germline V gene has CDR1 SGHTA and CDR2 FQGNSA. Trimming stripped 10 bases from V and 6 bases from J, with 16 bases between. Using reference TRBV7-2 and TRBJ1-5 for the parts outside the CDR3, the full variable domain is GAGVSQSPSNKVTEKGKDVELRCDPISGHTALYWYRQSLGQGLEFLIYFQGNSAPDKSGLPSDRFSAERTGGSVSTLTIQRTQQEDSAVYLCATSGSQGQPQHFGDGTRLSIL.

This clone was seen once. This chain joins TRBV6-1 and TRBJ1-2, with no clear D. The germline V gene has CDR1 MNHNS and CDR2 SASEGT. The CDR3 is 11 amino acids. With 2 bases removed from V and 7 bases from J, the gap between germline ends came to 5 bases. The CDR3 protein is CASSELLGYTF. The CDR3 nucleotides are TGTGCCAGCAGTGAACTGCTTGGCTACACCTTC.

V usage is TRBV7-3 and J usage is TRBJ2-1; the D gene is possibly TRBD2 (6 bases). Per germline, CDR1 SGHTA and CDR2 FQGTGA. The V and J ends lost 2 bases and 0 bases respectively, with 11 bases between them. The CDR3 runs 16 residues. CDR3 amino acids: CASSLGTSLSYNEQFF. The CDR3 DNA follows: TGTGCCAGCAGCTTAGGTACTAGCCTCTCCTACAATGAGCAGTTCTTC.

The chain combines TRBV6-1 with TRBJ1-5; D uncertain. Germline assignment: CDR1 MNHNS and CDR2 SASEGT. The germline V and J ends were trimmed by 2 bases and 3 bases, with 11 bases remaining between them. The CDR3 has 15 amino acids. The chain's CDR3 is CASSESGSHNQPQHF. CDR3 bases: TGTGCCAGCAGTGAATCAGGTAGCCACAATCAGCCCCAGCATTTT.